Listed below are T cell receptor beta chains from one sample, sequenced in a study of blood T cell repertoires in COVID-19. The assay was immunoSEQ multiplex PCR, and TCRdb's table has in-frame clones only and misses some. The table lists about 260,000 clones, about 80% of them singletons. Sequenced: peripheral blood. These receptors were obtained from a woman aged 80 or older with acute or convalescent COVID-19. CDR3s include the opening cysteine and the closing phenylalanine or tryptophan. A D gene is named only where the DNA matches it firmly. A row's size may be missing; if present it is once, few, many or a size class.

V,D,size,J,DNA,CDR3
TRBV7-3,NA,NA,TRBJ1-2,TGTGCCAGCAGCTTAAACAGGGAGTCTGGCTACACCTTC,CASSLNRESGYTF
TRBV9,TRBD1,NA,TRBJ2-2,TGTGCCAGCACCCGACAGGGGACCGGGGAGCTGTTTTTT,CASTRQGTGELFF
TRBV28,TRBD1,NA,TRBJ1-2,TGTGCCAGCAGCCTACCGGGACAGGGGGGGTTCTATGGCTACACCTTC,CASSLPGQGGFYGYTF
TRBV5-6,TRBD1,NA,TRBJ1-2,TGTGCCAGCAGCTGGGGGACAGGCGACCCTAACTATGGCTACACCTTC,CASSWGTGDPNYGYTF
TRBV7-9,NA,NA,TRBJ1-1,TGTGCCAGCAGCTTAGAGCTCAGGGCCAACACTGAAGCTTTCTTT,CASSLELRANTEAFF
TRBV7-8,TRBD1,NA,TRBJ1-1,TGTGCCAGCAGCACTAGACAGGGGAACACTGAAGCTTTCTTT,CASSTRQGNTEAFF
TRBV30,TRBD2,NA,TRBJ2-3,TGTGCCTGGGCTAGACTAGCGGCTAGCACAGATACGCAGTATTTT,CAWARLAASTDTQYF
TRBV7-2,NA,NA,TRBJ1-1,TGTGCCAGCAGCTTAGTGCCGCAGGATTTTTACACTGAAGCTTTCTTT,CASSLVPQDFYTEAFF
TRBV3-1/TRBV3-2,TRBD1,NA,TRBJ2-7,TGTGCCAGCAGCCAACCAACCCGGGACAGGGGCGAGCAGTACTTC,CASSQPTRDRGEQYF
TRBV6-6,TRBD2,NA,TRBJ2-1,TGTGCCAGCAGTTGGACTAGCGGTTACAATGAGCAGTTCTTC,CASSWTSGYNEQFF
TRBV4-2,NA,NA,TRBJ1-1,TGTGCCAGCAGCACTATACAGAACAGGGTGAACACTGAAGCTTTCTTT,CASSTIQNRVNTEAFF
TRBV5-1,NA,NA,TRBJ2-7,TGCGCCAGCAGCTTCCTTCGCGGGGCAGTCTACGAGCAGTACTTC,CASSFLRGAVYEQYF
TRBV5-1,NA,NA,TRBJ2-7,TGCGCCAGCAGCCCGGCGACAGGATTGTCCTACGAGCAGTACTTC,CASSPATGLSYEQYF
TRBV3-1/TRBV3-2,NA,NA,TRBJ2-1,TGTGCCAGCAGCCAAGAAAGTGTTAGCCTCGCTGAGCAGTTCTTC,CASSQESVSLAEQFF
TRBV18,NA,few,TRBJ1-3,TGTGCCAGCTCACCAGTCGGCAGGGTAGGAAACACCATATATTTT,CASSPVGRVGNTIYF
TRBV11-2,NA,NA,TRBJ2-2,TGTGCCAGCAGCTTCCAACAAAGGGCGGGTTTAGGCGGGGAGCTGTTTTTT,CASSFQQRAGLGGELFF
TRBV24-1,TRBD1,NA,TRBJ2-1,TGTGCCACCAGCGTCCCCGGGGACAGGGGGCTTGAGGAGCAGTTCTTC,CATSVPGDRGLEEQFF
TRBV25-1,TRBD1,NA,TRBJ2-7,TGTGCCACCCGACAGGGGGACCACGAGCAGTACTTC,CATRQGDHEQYF
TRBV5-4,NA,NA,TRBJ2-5,TGTGCCAGCAGCTCTATACCAAGGACAGAACAAGAGACCCAGTACTTC,CASSSIPRTEQETQYF
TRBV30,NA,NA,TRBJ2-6,TGTGCCTGGAGTTACCGAGGGTCTGGGGCCAACGTCCTGACTTTC,CAWSYRGSGANVLTF
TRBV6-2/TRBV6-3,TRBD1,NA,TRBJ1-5,TGTGCCAGCAGTATCTCCGGACAGGCCCAGCCCCAGCATTTT,CASSISGQAQPQHF
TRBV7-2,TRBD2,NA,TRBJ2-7,TGTGCCAGCAGCTTATGGACTAGCGGAGCCTACGAGCAGTACTTC,CASSLWTSGAYEQYF
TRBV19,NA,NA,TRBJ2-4,TGTGCCAGTAGTCCCCGGGAGATAGCCAAAAACATTCAGTACTTC,CASSPREIAKNIQYF
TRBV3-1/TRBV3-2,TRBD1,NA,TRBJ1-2,TGTGCCAGCAGCCACGCACAGGGGGGCTACACCTTC,CASSHAQGGYTF
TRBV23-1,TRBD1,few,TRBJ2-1,TGCGCCAGCAGGGGACAGAACAATGAGCAGTTCTTC,CASRGQNNEQFF
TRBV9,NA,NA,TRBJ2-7,TGTGCCAGCAGCTCCCGAGAGGGGGGGCTCTCCTACGAGCAGTACTTC,CASSSREGGLSYEQYF